The rows below give T cell receptor beta chains drawn from one sample of a study of T-cell reconstitution after alpha-beta-depleted transplantation in children. TCRdb recomputed calls from the PCR reads with MiXCR, one row per CDR3 protein. The sample includes about 980,000 distinct CDR3 sequences, about 30% of them seen just once. The sample here was PBMCs, mostly from graft donor cells, taken 360 days after TCRalphabeta/CD19-depleted stem cell transplant. The receptors shown here come from a boy less than two years old who had a stem cell transplant for SCID, so the T cells may come from the graft donor. Both conserved end residues are part of each CDR3. A D gene is named only where the DNA matches it firmly. Rows may omit the clone size; those that give it use once, few, many or a size class.

j_gene | v_gene | abundance | d_gene | CDR3aa | CDR3nt
TRBJ2-1 | TRBV27 | NA | NA | CASRLSLRSHEQFF | TGTGCCAGCAGACTTTCCCTGCGGAGCCATGAGCAGTTCTTC
TRBJ2-7 | TRBV27 | NA | NA | CATRDKGYSYEQYF | TGTGCCACCAGAGACAAAGGGTACTCCTACGAGCAGTACTTC
TRBJ2-2 | TRBV10-3 | NA | TRBD1 | CAISGRDRRYGELFF | TGTGCCATCAGTGGTCGGGACAGGAGGTACGGGGAGCTGTTTTTT
TRBJ1-5 | TRBV2 | NA | TRBD1 | CASSSNTGVVVQPQHF | TGTGCCAGCAGTTCCAACACAGGGGTTGTCGTTCAGCCCCAGCATTTT
TRBJ2-7 | TRBV4-1 | NA | TRBD1 | CASSLSITQGSYEQYF | TGCGCCAGCAGCCTCTCCATCACACAGGGGTCCTACGAGCAGTACTTC
TRBJ2-5 | TRBV7-2 | NA | NA | CASSKGDTGATQYF | TGTGCCAGCAGCAAGGGGGACACTGGGGCGACCCAGTACTTC
TRBJ2-1 | TRBV7-2 | NA | NA | CASSLLLPVGEQFF | TGTGCCAGCAGCTTACTCCTCCCCGTCGGGGAGCAGTTCTTC
TRBJ1-1 | TRBV12-3/TRBV12-4 | NA | NA | CASSLRTFTEAFF | TGTGCCAGCAGCCTTAGGACATTCACTGAAGCTTTCTTT
TRBJ1-4 | TRBV7-2 | NA | NA | CASSLISGLGEKLFF | TGTGCCAGCAGCTTAATTTCGGGGTTGGGTGAAAAACTGTTTTTT
TRBJ2-7 | TRBV5-1 | NA | NA | CASSLRRWHSYEQYF | TGCGCCAGCAGCTTGCGCCGTTGGCATTCCTACGAGCAGTACTTC
TRBJ2-5 | TRBV9 | once | NA | CASSVFGPETQYF | TGTGCCAGCAGCGTATTCGGGCCCGAGACCCAGTACTTC
TRBJ1-5 | TRBV4-2 | NA | NA | CASSHWTSSNQPQHF | TGTGCCAGCAGCCATTGGACAAGCTCCAATCAGCCCCAGCATTTT
TRBJ2-1 | TRBV5-1 | few | TRBD1 | CASSSGQVTYNEQFF | TGCGCCAGCAGCTCGGGACAGGTAACCTACAATGAGCAGTTCTTC
TRBJ2-1 | TRBV7-2 | few | NA | CASSLDRRDEQFF | TGTGCCAGCAGCTTAGACAGGAGGGATGAGCAGTTCTTC
TRBJ2-3 | TRBV21-1 | few | NA | CASGGSDTNTDTQYF | TGTGCCTCCGGGGGGTCCGACACCAACACAGATACGCAGTATTTT
TRBJ2-6 | TRBV18 | few | NA | CASSPERGTSGANVLTF | TGTGCCAGCTCACCGGAACGCGGGACGTCTGGGGCCAACGTCCTGACTTTC
TRBJ2-3 | TRBV20-1 | NA | TRBD2 | CSASRRGGSGGLDTQYF | TGCAGTGCTTCCCGCCGGGGAGGGAGCGGGGGTTTAGATACGCAGTATTTT
TRBJ2-3 | TRBV12-3/TRBV12-4 | NA | TRBD2 | CASSLIAGAAIRTDTQYF | TGTGCCAGCAGTTTAATAGCGGGGGCCGCAATCCGCACAGATACGCAGTATTTT
TRBJ2-5 | TRBV20-1 | NA | TRBD2 | CRARLAGSSRETQYF | TGCAGAGCAAGACTAGCGGGGTCCTCCCGGGAGACCCAGTACTTC
TRBJ2-5 | TRBV5-6 | NA | TRBD2 | CASSRGTSGGTGETQYF | TGTGCCAGCAGCCGAGGGACTAGCGGGGGGACAGGGGAGACCCAGTACTTC
TRBJ1-1 | TRBV20-1 | few | NA | CSATRPFPFEAFF | TGCAGTGCTACCCGTCCTTTCCCATTTGAAGCTTTCTTT
TRBJ2-3 | TRBV5-1 | NA | TRBD2 | CASKKAGSSTDTQYF | TGCGCCAGCAAGAAAGCGGGGAGTAGCACAGATACGCAGTATTTT
TRBJ2-1 | TRBV19 | few | NA | CASSIVGVNEQFF | TGTGCCAGTAGTATAGTGGGCGTCAATGAGCAGTTCTTC